The sequence of this TCR beta chain was determined in a study of CD39 and CD103 CD8 tumor-infiltrating T cells (dated by TCRdb to 2017 to 2018). Some background on the complete study: The repertoire comparisons shown came from four patients: one with an HPV-positive HNSCC, one with an HPV-negative HNSCC, one with ovarian cancer and one with melanoma. Deep sequencing of TCRbeta CDR3 was used to compare the repertoires of CD8 TIL subsets, defined by CD103 and CD39, against those of peripheral memory CD8 T cells.

What the study reported, not specific to this receptor: DP TIL clonotypes were rarely found in blood or uninvolved lymph node, whereas DN TIL clonotypes largely overlapped peripheral memory CD8 repertoires. DP CD8 TILs appeared to be more oligoclonal than DN and SP CD8 TILs and blood memory CD8 T cells, with about 50-90% covered by the top 30 clonotypes.

At the time of sample collection the patients were not on therapy, although prior treatments varied from chemotherapy, radiotherapy, surgery and immunotherapy to no treatment. Thawed cells were enriched for T lymphocytes with a negative-selection kit, adding EpCAM beads for tumor-infiltrating lymphocytes. CD8+CD4-CD45RA- cells were sorted as memory CD8 T cells irrespective of CCR7 expression. Before analysis, peripheral blood mononuclear cells were isolated on a Ficoll-Paque PLUS gradient and cryopreserved. On a FACSAria II, each population was sorted to roughly 99% purity, and the resulting cell pellets were frozen for TCR sequencing with no culture step. Based on its abundance in the sample, this clone is medium-sized (0.01 to 0.1%). The antigen it recognizes is unknown. The input lacks base qualities; no much larger clone sits a single base away. Genomic DNA was extracted with the DNeasy Blood and Tissue Kit from about 10,000 to 100,000 sorted cells per subset. The immunoSEQ service sequenced and mapped the TCRbeta V-J or V-D-J regions, with coverage above 8x for each sample. On the study's bioinformatics: Analysis was limited to productive rearrangements exported from the immunoSEQ Analyzer platform, and clonality was evaluated on the 500 most abundant clones. To quantify how much repertoires overlapped between populations, both the Morisita-Horn similarity index and the Jaccard index were used. Morisita-Horn similarity between CD8 T-cell subset TCR repertoires was measured in 6 or 7 cancer patients. The clones in this table, taken by TCRdb from immuneACCESS, are in-frame only. Not every clone is retained; where verified, under half of the shortfall comes from an unresolved V gene, and the cause of the rest is unknown. Clonal size and the V and J genes are those of that table, whereas D and trimming came from the DNA. The sample includes over 15,000 clones, with about nine tenths observed a single time. The ten largest clones add up to about 4.5% of the sample.

The germline V gene (reference sequence) provides CDR1 LNHDA and CDR2 SQIVND. The cysteine opens and the phenylalanine closes a CDR3 of 13 amino acids. The sequence is cut down to CDR3 DNA, 39 bases in frame from base 1. V gives up 1 base and J gives up 5 bases, and the segment between their germline ends measures 8 bases. The sample taken for sequencing was CD8+ T cells sorted from blood. Taken with the paper, the label for cell subset or site translates to: total memory CD8 T cells (CD45RA-CCR7+/-) from blood or uninvolved lymph node. In this chain, TRBV19 is recombined with TRBJ1-1, with no D gene named confidently. This clonotype was sampled from a human donor with head and neck squamous cell carcinoma. The DNA is TGTGCCAGTAGTATAGGGCAGGCGACTGAAGCTTTCTTT. It translates to CASSIGQATEAFF. With the rest looked up from the reference TRBV19 and TRBJ1-1 genes rather than sequenced, the full variable domain is DGGITQSPKYLFRKEGQNVTLSCEQNLNHDAMYWYRQDPGQGLRLIYYSQIVNDFQKGDIAEGYSVSREKKESFPLTVTSAQKNPTAFYLCASSIGQATEAFFGQGTRLTVV.